This T cell receptor (beta chain) was documented in a study of Ad26.COV2.S vaccination and SARS-CoV-2 variants. Specified treatment: over 15 received Ad26.COV2.S at low or high dose, single or two shots; about 5 received placebo; per-sample allocation not given. On day 63 after the first injection, vaccine and placebo recipients gave samples. TCRdb's copy holds only in-frame clones and misses some; the assay was immunoSEQ multiplex PCR. The table shows about 680,000 clones, with about 89% occurring only once. The study, taken as a whole, reports: The study found similar non-spike TCR breadth in vaccine and placebo recipients.

Concerning this clone: What it recognizes is unknown.

The CDR3 covers 13 residues. Between the trimmed V and J ends, which lost 5 bases and 6 bases, there was a span of 11 bases. Per germline, CDR1 LNHDA and CDR2 SQIVND (reference sequence). V gene TRBV19 combines with J gene TRBJ1-5; D call uncertain. The receptor comes from a person aged 18-65 years who received the Ad26.COV2.S COVID-19 vaccine or a placebo. Sequences were derived from peripheral blood, sampled in a trial of Ad26.COV2.S vaccine versus placebo. This CDR3 is CASSSDLVQPQHF. The CDR3 region has the DNA TGTGCCAGTAGTTCGGACCTGGTTCAGCCCCAGCATTTT.